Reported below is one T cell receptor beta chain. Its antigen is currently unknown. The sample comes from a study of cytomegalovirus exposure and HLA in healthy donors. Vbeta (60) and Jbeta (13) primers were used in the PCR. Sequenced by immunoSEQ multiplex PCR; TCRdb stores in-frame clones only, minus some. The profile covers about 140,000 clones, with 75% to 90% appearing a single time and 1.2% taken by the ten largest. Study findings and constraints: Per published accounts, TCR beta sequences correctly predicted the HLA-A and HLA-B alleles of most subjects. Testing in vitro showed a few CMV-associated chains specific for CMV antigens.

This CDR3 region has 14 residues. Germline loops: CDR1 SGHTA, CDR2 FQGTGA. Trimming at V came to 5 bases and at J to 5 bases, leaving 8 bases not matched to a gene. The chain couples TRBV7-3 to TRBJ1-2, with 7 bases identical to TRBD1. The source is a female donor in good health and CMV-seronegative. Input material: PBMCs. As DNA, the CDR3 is TGTGCCAGCAGCCCCCCCCGGGACAGTTATGGCTACACCTTC. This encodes CASSPPRDSYGYTF. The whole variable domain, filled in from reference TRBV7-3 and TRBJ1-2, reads GAGVSQTPSNKVTEKGKYVELRCDPISGHTALYWYRQSLGQGPEFLIYFQGTGAADDSGLPNDRFFAVRPEGSVSTLKIQRTERGDSAVYLCASSPPRDSYGYTFGSGTRLTVV.